This entry is about one T cell receptor (beta chain). Its antigen remains unknown. Germline CDR1 and CDR2: SGHKS and YYEKEE (reference sequence). The CDR3 spans 15 residues. V lost 1 base and J 5 bases, leaving 13 bases between the germline ends. This specimen comes from a study of T cell responses to AZD1222 COVID-19 vaccine. Sequenced by immunoSEQ multiplex PCR; TCRdb stores in-frame clones only, minus some. This table holds around 100,000 clones, approximately 89% found once. Findings of the study overall: Without day 14 samples, only post-peak T cell repertoires were studied. Spike-wide coverage was observed for vaccine-associated CD4 TCRs, with dominant responses at 160-218 and 743-854.

The source is an adult who received the MenACWY meningococcal vaccine as a control. The input for sequencing was peripheral blood, taken 28 days after the second dose of the MenACWY control vaccine. The J gene is TRBJ2-1, the V gene TRBV5-5, with a possible D match to TRBD1 (6 bases). Here the CDR3 reads CASSLLGQPHNEQFF. CDR3 nucleotides: TGTGCCAGCAGCTTGCTCGGACAGCCCCACAATGAGCAGTTCTTC. Combining the CDR3 with reference TRBV5-5 and TRBJ2-1 gives the whole variable domain DAGVTQSPTHLIKTRGQQVTLRCSPISGHKSVSWYQQVLGQGPQFIFQYYEKEERGRGNFPDRFSARQFPNYSSELNVNALLLGDSALYLCASSLLGQPHNEQFFGPGTRLTVL.